One and the same sample provided the 8 T cell receptor beta chains below, sequenced in a study of long-term antiretroviral therapy in people with HIV. At survey level, the immunoSEQ assay was run in its v3.0 version. TCRdb's copy holds only in-frame clones and misses some; the assay was immunoSEQ multiplex PCR. Among about 28,000 clones listed, 75% to 85% were seen once. This specimen consisted of unsorted PBMCs, obtained 0.3 years after starting antiretroviral therapy. Every receptor here comes from a man aged 40-49 years with HIV.

The gene calls are TRBV14 and TRBJ2-3; D tentatively fits TRBD1 or TRBD2 (6 bases each). The CDR3 is made up of 14 amino acids. CDR1 SGHDN and CDR2 FVKESK come from the germline V gene. The V gene lost 2 bases and the J gene lost 6 bases, with 12 bases spanning the gap. CDR3 residues: CASSQLGGPDTQYF. CDR3 nucleotides: TGTGCCAGCAGCCAATTGGGGGGCCCGGATACGCAGTATTTT.

The chain uses TRBV10-1 and TRBJ1-1; weak D call: TRBD1 (5 bases). The V end was cut by 6 bases, the J end by 4 bases, with 21 bases between. CDR1 and CDR2 from the germline V gene are WNHNN and SYGVQD (reference sequence). The CDR3 totals 16 residues. The DNA for the CDR3 is TGCGCCAGCAGGCCGAACAGGACTCACGGGGGCACTGAAGCTTTCTTT. Its translation: CASRPNRTHGGTEAFF.

A few counts support this clone. V gene TRBV11-3 combines with J gene TRBJ1-1; TRBD1 matches 7 bases. Germline V lookup: CDR1 SGHNT, CDR2 YENEEA. This CDR3 spans 13 amino acids. With 4 bases clipped from V and 5 bases from J, the junction kept 4 bases outside the gene matches. CDR3 in amino acids: CASSWDSGTEAFF. The CDR3 nucleotides are TGTGCCAGCAGCTGGGACAGCGGGACTGAAGCTTTCTTT.

This sequence joins TRBV5-1 and TRBJ2-3; a weak D match, TRBD1 (5 bases). V lost 4 bases and J 3 bases, leaving 15 bases between the germline ends. Looked up from germline, CDR1 is SGHRS and CDR2 is YFSETQ. The CDR3 loop spans 15 amino acids. CDR3 sequence: CASSQGDPGTDTQYF. The CDR3 DNA reads TGCGCCAGCAGCCAGGGCGACCCTGGGACAGATACGCAGTATTTT.

This chain connects TRBV30 to TRBJ2-3; possibly TRBD1 or TRBD2 for D (6 bases each). Germline V CDR1 and CDR2: GTSNPN, SVGIG (reference sequence). The CDR3 loop spans 13 amino acids. Trimming removed 3 bases at V and 4 bases at J, with 11 bases between. CDR3 sequence: CAWSWGAPDTQYF. The CDR3 DNA sequence: TGTGCCTGGAGCTGGGGGGCCCCAGATACGCAGTATTTT. Full variable domain (missing parts from reference TRBV30 and TRBJ2-3): SQTIHQWPATLVQPVGSPLSLECTVEGTSNPNLYWYRQAAGRGLQLLFYSVGIGQISSEVPQNLSASRPQDRQFILSSKKLLLSDSGFYLCAWSWGAPDTQYFGPGTRLTVL.

This chain uses TRBV18 with TRBJ1-1, with D maybe TRBD1 (6 bases). This CDR3 is built from 13 residues. V was shortened by 8 bases and J by 4 bases, with 14 bases between the two germline ends. Germline lookup yields CDR1 KGHSH and CDR2 LQKENI. The CDR3 sequence: CASGQGTLTEAFF. The CDR3 DNA reads TGTGCCAGCGGGCAGGGGACCCTCACTGAAGCTTTCTTT. The full variable domain, in which reference TRBV18 and TRBJ1-1 provide the parts outside the CDR3, is NAGVMQNPRHLVRRRGQEARLRCSPMKGHSHVYWYRQLPEEGLKFMVYLQKENIIDESGMPKERFSAEFPKEGPSILRIQQVVRGDSAAYFCASGQGTLTEAFFGQGTRLTVV.

The genes are TRBV13 and TRBJ1-2; possibly TRBD1 for D (6 bases). This CDR3 spans 16 amino acids. V shed 0 bases and J shed 6 bases, with 17 bases lying between them. Looked up from germline, CDR1 is PRHDT and CDR2 is FYEKMQ (reference sequence). CDR3 loop: CASSLGGGGFTDGYTF. The CDR3 nucleotides read TGTGCCAGCAGCTTAGGAGGGGGGGGATTTACAGATGGCTACACCTTC.

The chain has TRBV23-1 and TRBJ2-7; D perhaps matches TRBD2 (5 bases). TRBV23-1 is marked as an open reading frame, function uncertain. V lost 1 base to trimming and J lost 6 bases, with 10 bases between them. The CDR3 extends over 13 amino acids. The CDR3 region is CASSQFDRGEQYF. In nucleotides, the CDR3 is TGCGCCAGCAGTCAATTTGACCGGGGCGAGCAGTACTTC.